The clone carrying this T cell receptor (beta chain) was detected a few times. Its target is not known. Method: immunoSEQ multiplex PCR; TCRdb's copy keeps in-frame clones and lacks some. The sample has tens of thousands of clones, around 86% seen once. The record originates from a study of OX40 agonist ivuxolimab in advanced cancers. The wider study: Of the patients, three showed partial responses, one with hepatocellular carcinoma and two with cutaneous melanoma. Study-wide findings and caveats: Partial responders at 0.1-3.0 mg/kg had among the lowest clonal expansion. Dose levels from 0.1 to 3.0 mg/kg saw CD4+ and CD8+ blood T cells expand clonally by week 6.

CDR3 length: 14 residues. Trimming cost V 0 bases and J 7 bases; bases outside gene matches: 3. CDR1 and CDR2 (germline): SGHRS, YFSETQ. Sample: CD4+ or CD8+ T cells sorted from blood, taken in a trial of the OX40 agonist ivuxolimab. This sequence joins TRBV5-1 and TRBJ1-2, with TRBD1 identical over 10 bases. The receptor was derived from an adult with an advanced solid tumor such as melanoma, head and neck, liver or kidney cancer. The CDR3 DNA follows: TGCGCCAGCAGCTTGGGACAGGGGGCGAGTGGCTACACCTTC. Its protein product is CASSLGQGASGYTF.